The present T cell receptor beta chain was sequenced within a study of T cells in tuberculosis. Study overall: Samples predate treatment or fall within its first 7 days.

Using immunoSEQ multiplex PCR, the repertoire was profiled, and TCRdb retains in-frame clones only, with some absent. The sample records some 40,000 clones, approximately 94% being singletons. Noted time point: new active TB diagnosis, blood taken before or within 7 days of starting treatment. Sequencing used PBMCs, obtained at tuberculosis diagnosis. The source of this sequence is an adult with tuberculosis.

CDR3: CASKLLPTYEQYF. Written as DNA, the CDR3 is TGTGCCAGCAAACTTCTCCCGACCTACGAGCAGTACTTC. V gene TRBV5-6 combines with J gene TRBJ2-7, with D unresolved. The V gene's germline CDR1 is SGHDT and CDR2 YYEEEE. This CDR3 contains 13 residues. Between the trimmed V and J ends, which lost 6 bases and 2 bases, there was a span of 12 bases.